This TCR beta chain was sequenced in a study of control samples from healthy donors and cancer patients. This clone was detected once. Sequencing was performed with immunoSEQ multiplex PCR; in TCRdb, only in-frame clones are kept and a portion is missing. Of about 86,000 clones listed, less than 90% are singletons. CDR3 size: 15 residues. The trim removed 9 bases at V and 1 base at J, leaving 6 bases unmatched. Germline V CDR1 and CDR2: ENHRY, SYGVKD. The chain couples TRBV10-3 to TRBJ2-2, with TRBD1 identical over 9 bases. The sample comprised PBMCs. This TCR was recovered from a woman aged 50 to 65 with colorectal cancer. The CDR3 DNA reads as TGTGCCATTGCCCAGGGACAGGGGAACACCGGGGAGCTGTTTTTT. Translating it yields CAIAQGQGNTGELFF.